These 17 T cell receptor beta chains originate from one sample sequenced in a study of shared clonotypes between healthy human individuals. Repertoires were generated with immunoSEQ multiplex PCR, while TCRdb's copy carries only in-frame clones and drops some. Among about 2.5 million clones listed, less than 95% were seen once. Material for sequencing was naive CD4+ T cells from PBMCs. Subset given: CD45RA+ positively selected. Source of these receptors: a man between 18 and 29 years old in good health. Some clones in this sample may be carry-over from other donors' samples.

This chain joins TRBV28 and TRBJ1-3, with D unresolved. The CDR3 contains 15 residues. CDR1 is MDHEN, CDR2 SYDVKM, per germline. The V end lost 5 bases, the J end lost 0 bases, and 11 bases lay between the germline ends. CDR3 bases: TGTGCCAGCAGTCCCCGCGCCCTCTCTGGAAACACCATATATTTT. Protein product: CASSPRALSGNTIYF.

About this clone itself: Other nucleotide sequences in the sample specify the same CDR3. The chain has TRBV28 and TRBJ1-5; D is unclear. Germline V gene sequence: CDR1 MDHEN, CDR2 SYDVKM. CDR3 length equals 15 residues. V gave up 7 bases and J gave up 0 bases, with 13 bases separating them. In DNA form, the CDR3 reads TGTGCCAGCACCCTGGGAGGGTTTAGCAATCAGCCCCAGCATTTT. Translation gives CASTLGGFSNQPQHF.

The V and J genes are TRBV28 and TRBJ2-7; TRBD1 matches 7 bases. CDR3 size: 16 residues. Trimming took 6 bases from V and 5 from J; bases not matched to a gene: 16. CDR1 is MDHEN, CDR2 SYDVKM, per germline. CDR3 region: CASRTYRGSKGDEQYF. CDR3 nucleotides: TGTGCCAGCAGGACCTACAGGGGATCAAAAGGGGACGAGCAGTACTTC.

CDR3 coding DNA: TGTGCCAGCAGCCGGGACAGGATTTACGAGCAGTACTTC. This encodes CASSRDRIYEQYF. The chain links TRBV6-6 to TRBJ2-7; 8 bases are shared with TRBD1. Germline V gene data show CDR1 as MNHNY and CDR2 as SVGAGI (reference sequence). The CDR3 sequence is 13 residues long. V lost 6 bases and J lost 4; bases outside the gene matches: 5.

CDR3 sequence reads: CSASASGTQYF. The DNA of the CDR3 is TGCAGTGCTAGCGCTAGCGGGACCCAGTACTTC. The gene calls are TRBV20-1 and TRBJ2-5; TRBD2 aligns across 7 bases. This CDR3 has 11 amino acids. V lost 3 bases to trimming and J lost 7 bases; unmatched junction nucleotides: 2. Germline V gene lookup returns CDR1 DFQATT and CDR2 SNEGSKA (reference sequence).

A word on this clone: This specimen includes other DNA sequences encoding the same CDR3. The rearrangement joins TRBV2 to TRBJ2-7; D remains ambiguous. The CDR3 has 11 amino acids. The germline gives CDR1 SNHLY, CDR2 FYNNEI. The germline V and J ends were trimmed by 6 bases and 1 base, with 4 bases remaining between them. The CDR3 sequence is CASRLSYEQYF. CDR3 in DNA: TGTGCCAGCAGGCTATCCTACGAGCAGTACTTC.

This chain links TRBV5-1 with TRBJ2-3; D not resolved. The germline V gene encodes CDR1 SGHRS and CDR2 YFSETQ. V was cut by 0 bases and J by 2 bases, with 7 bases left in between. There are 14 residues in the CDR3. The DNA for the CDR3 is TGCGCCAGCAGCTTGGATTGGCTCACAGATACGCAGTATTTT. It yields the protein CASSLDWLTDTQYF.

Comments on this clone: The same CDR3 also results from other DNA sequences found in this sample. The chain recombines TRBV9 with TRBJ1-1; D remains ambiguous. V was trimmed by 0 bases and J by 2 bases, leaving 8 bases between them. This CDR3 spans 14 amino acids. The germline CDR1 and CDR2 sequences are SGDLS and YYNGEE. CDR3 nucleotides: TGTGCCAGCAGCGTAGACGTTACAAACACTGAAGCTTTCTTT. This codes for CASSVDVTNTEAFF.

The DNA of the CDR3 is TGCGCCAGCAGCCCGGACAGCGACTACGAGCAGTACTTC. Translating it yields CASSPDSDYEQYF. The J gene is TRBJ2-7, the V gene TRBV5-1, with D tentatively TRBD1 (6 bases). CDR1 SGHRS and CDR2 YFSETQ come from the germline V gene. This CDR3 region has 13 residues. V lost 4 bases and J 3 bases, leaving 11 bases between the germline ends.

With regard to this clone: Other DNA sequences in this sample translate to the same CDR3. The CDR3 reads CSVAGTMNTEAFF. CDR3 bases: TGCAGCGTTGCCGGAACCATGAACACTGAAGCTTTCTTT. The rearrangement uses TRBV29-1 and TRBJ1-1, with D unresolved. Between the trimmed V and J ends, which lost 4 bases and 0 bases, there was a span of 9 bases. CDR3 length: 13 amino acids. Germline CDR1 and CDR2: SQVTM and ANQGSEA. Full variable domain (rest looked up from reference TRBV29-1 and TRBJ1-1): SAVISQKPSRDICQRGTSLTIQCQVDSQVTMMFWYRQQPGQSLTLIATANQGSEATYESGFVIDKFPISRPNLTFSTLTVSNMSPEDSSIYLCSVAGTMNTEAFFGQGTRLTVV.

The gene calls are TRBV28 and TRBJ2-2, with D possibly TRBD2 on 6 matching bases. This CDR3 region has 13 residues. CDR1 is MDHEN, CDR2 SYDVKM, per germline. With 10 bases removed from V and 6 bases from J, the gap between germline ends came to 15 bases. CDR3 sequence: CATIWGGAGELFF. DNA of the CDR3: TGTGCCACCATATGGGGCGGGGCCGGGGAGCTGTTTTTT.

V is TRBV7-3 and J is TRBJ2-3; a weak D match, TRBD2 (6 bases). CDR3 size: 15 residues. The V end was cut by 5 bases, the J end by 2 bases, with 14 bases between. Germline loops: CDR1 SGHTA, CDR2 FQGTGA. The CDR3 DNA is TGTGCCAGCAGCCCCGGGGCGGGGTCCACAGATACGCAGTATTTT. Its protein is CASSPGAGSTDTQYF.

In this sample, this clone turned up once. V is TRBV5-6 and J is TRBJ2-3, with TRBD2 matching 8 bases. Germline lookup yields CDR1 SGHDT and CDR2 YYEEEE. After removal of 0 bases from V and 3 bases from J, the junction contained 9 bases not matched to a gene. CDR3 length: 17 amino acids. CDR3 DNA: TGTGCCAGCAGCTTGGCCACAGCGGGGGAGATGACAGATACGCAGTATTTT. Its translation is CASSLATAGEMTDTQYF.

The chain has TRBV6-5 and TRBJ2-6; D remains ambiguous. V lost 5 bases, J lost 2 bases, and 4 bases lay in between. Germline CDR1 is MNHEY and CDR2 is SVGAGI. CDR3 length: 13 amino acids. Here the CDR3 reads CASSPAGANVLTF. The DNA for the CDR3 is TGTGCCAGCAGTCCCGCTGGGGCCAACGTCCTGACTTTC.

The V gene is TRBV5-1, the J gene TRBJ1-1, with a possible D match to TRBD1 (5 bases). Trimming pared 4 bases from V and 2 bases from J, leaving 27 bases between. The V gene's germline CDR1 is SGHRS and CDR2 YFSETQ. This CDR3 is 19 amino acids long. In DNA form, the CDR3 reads TGCGCCAGCAGCCGTGAGGGACTGGGATTTCCCACAGGTAACACTGAAGCTTTCTTT. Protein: CASSREGLGFPTGNTEAFF. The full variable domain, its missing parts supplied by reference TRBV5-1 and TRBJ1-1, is KAGVTQTPRYLIKTRGQQVTLSCSPISGHRSVSWYQQTPGQGLQFLFEYFSETQRNKGNFPGRFSGRQFSNSRSEMNVSTLELGDSALYLCASSREGLGFPTGNTEAFFGQGTRLTVV.

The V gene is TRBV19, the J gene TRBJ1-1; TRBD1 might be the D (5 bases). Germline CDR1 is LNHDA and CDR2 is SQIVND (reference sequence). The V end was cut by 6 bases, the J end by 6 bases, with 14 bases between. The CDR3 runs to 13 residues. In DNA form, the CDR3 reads TGTGCCAGTAGCCAATTGCAACAGGCTGAAGCTTTCTTT. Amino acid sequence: CASSQLQQAEAFF.

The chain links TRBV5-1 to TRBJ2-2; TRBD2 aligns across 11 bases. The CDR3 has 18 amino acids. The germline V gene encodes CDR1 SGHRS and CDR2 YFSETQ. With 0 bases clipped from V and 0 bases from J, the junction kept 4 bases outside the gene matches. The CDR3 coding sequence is TGCGCCAGCAGCTTGGTGGGACTAGCGGCCACGAACACCGGGGAGCTGTTTTTT. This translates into CASSLVGLAATNTGELFF.